What follows describes a single T cell receptor (beta chain). This clonotype has at least ten counts. Its antigen remains unidentified. No much larger clone is present one base from it, and per-base qualities are unavailable. This sample stems from a study of T cells in Graves' hyperthyroidism and ophthalmopathy (dated by TCRdb to the late 2010s). Regarding the research as a whole: Peripheral blood was collected at initial diagnosis, before any treatment. To identify TCR V-J signatures that set the groups apart, the researchers used a discovery cohort of approximately 98 patients, made up of fewer than 50 with Graves' ophthalmopathy and some 55 with stable Graves' hyperthyroidism. Prospective prediction of ophthalmopathy was tested in an independent validation cohort of approximately 19 hyperthyroidism patients and 15 to 17 patients who later progressed to ophthalmopathy. For training and testing, the 100 or so patients in the discovery cohort were randomly divided in a 7:3 ratio. In addition, the study compared T-cell repertoires in thyroid tissue and in blood from about six Graves' hyperthyroidism patients. After sampling, hyperthyroidism patients received methimazole starting at 30 mg daily, and ophthalmopathy patients received high-dose intravenous methylprednisolone. TCR Vbeta CDR3 sequencing of some 140 peripheral blood samples (fewer than 45 ophthalmopathy, 75 hyperthyroidism and 17 progressor patients) is reported in the paper.

What the authors observed across the whole study: In cross-validation, a model built on a 13 V-J signature told ophthalmopathy apart from stable hyperthyroidism with less than 90% sensitivity and around 84% specificity, and in testing the same model reached 80%/75%. Sample size was not statistically predetermined, and investigators were not blinded to group allocation. Blood samples also contained most of the expanded thyroid clonotypes (frequency above 0.001), which suggests that blood repertoires may reflect thyroid immune responses. During validation, the model predicted progression to ophthalmopathy a median of about 6.5 months ahead of onset, with roughly 65% sensitivity and 72.22% specificity.

The TCR beta CDR3 regions were amplified from RNA transcripts. A first-round RT-PCR of the TCR CDR3 used the HTBI primer set with the Qiagen OneStep RT-PCR kit. A second multiplex PCR round built the libraries, followed by size selection and purification. Paired-end sequencing of the libraries was performed with 100 bp reads on an Illumina HiSeq2000. The authors' analysis ran thus. Raw data were processed with SOAPnuke, discarding reads with adapters, uncalled bases, mean Phred below 15, or no exact constant-primer or identifier match. High-quality paired reads were merged using COPE v1.2.5, and each unique nucleotide sequence was defined as a clonotype. MiTCR v1.1 was used to align the clonotypes against IMGT TRBV, TRBD and TRBJ reference segments. Only V-J combinations with frequency above 0.0001, covering roughly 99% of repertoires, were analysed. The TCS score was defined as the ratio of F50 (clonal expansion) to E x V (chaos), calculated using BLOSUM62-based TCRdist between CDR3 peptides within each V-J. Welch's t-statistics and random forest reduced several hundred V-J features to 13, which were used in a naive Bayes classifier (R e1071). The Morisita-Horn index was used to measure how similar the thyroid and blood repertoires were. TCRdb reanalyzed the raw reads on its own, using fastp at Q25 for trimming and MiXCR for clone calling, and kept in-frame beta chains. CDR3 protein sequences are deduplicated, and each keeps its most common genes and DNA. These V and J calls derive from TCRdb rather than the authors' analysis. For this sample there are hundreds of thousands of distinct CDR3 sequences; roughly 15% appear just once. In total, the top ten clones hold roughly 4.5% of the sample.

Ophthalmopathy patients had moderately to severely active disease, Clinical Activity Score of at least 3, NOSPECS grade of at least 4, and duration under 3 months. The study excluded patients with uncontrolled infections, other autoimmune diseases, pregnancy or lactation. Diagnoses were established on the basis of clinical symptoms, serum thyroxine and TRAb, thyroid ultrasound, and orbital computed tomography. PBMCs were separated from roughly 10 ml of fresh peripheral blood using Ficoll-Paque density gradient centrifugation. Trizol reagent was used to extract total RNA, and RNA quality was then checked on an Agilent 2100 Bioanalyzer. The receptor's source is a woman between 40 and 50 years old with Graves' ophthalmopathy. Sequences were obtained from blood.

The CDR3 corresponds to CASGRQGPETQYF. The bases are TGTGCCAGCGGTCGACAGGGCCCAGAGACCCAGTACTTC. The chain joins TRBV28 to TRBJ2-5, with 7 bases in between that match TRBD1. From a lookup of the germline V gene, CDR1 and CDR2 are MDHEN and SYDVKM. The CDR3 goes from the cysteine to the phenylalanine over 13 residues. Of the read, only the CDR3 DNA is kept; its 39 bases are in frame from base 1. V has 8 bases trimmed and J has 4 bases trimmed; junction bases matching no gene number 7.